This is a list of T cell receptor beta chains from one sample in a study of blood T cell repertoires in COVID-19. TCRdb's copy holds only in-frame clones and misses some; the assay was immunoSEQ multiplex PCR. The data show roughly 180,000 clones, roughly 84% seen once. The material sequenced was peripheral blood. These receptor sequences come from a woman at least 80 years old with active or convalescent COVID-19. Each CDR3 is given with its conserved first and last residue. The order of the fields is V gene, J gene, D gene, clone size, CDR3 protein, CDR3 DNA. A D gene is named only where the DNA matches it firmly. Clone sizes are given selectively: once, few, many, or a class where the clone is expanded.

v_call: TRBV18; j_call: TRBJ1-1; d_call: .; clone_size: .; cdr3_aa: CASSPPTRGARAFF; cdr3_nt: TGTGCCAGCTCACCACCAACACGGGGGGCCAGGGCTTTCTTT
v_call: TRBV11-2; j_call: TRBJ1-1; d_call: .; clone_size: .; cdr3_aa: CASSLRSTEAFF; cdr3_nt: TGTGCCAGCAGCCTACGAAGCACTGAAGCTTTCTTT
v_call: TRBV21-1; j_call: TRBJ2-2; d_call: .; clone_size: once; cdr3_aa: CASSKLLDINTGELFF; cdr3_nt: TGTGCCAGCAGCAAATTGCTAGATATTAACACCGGGGAGCTGTTTTTT
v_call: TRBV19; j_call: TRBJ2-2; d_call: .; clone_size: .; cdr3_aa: CASRDQGNTGELFF; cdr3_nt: TGTGCCAGTAGGGATCAGGGTAACACCGGGGAGCTGTTTTTT
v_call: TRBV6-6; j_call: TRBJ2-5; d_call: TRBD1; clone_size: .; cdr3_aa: CASSSGTGQETQYF; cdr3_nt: TGTGCCAGCAGCTCCGGGACAGGGCAGGAGACCCAGTACTTC
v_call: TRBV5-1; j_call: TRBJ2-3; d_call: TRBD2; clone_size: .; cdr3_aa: CASSLERGGPDTQYF; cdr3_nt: TGCGCCAGCAGCTTGGAGCGGGGGGGGCCAGATACGCAGTATTTT
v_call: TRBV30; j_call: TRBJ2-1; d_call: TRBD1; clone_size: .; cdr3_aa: CAWSFGDRQFF; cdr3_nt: TGTGCCTGGAGCTTCGGGGACAGGCAGTTCTTC
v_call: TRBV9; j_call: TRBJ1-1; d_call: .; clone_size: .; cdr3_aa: CASGHDWNTEAFF; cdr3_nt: TGTGCCAGCGGCCACGATTGGAACACTGAAGCTTTCTTT
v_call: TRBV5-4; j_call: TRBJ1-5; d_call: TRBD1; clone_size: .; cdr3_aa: CASSRDRDQPQHF; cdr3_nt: TGTGCCAGCAGTAGGGACAGAGATCAGCCCCAGCATTTT
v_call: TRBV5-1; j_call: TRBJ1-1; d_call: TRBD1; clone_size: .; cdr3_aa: CASSLAGTGRDTEAFF; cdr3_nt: TGCGCCAGCAGCTTGGCAGGGACAGGGAGGGACACTGAAGCTTTCTTT
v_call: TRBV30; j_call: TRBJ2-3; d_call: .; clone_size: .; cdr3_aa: CAWSVGGSPTDTQYF; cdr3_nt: TGTGCCTGGAGTGTAGGGGGTTCCCCCACAGATACGCAGTATTTT
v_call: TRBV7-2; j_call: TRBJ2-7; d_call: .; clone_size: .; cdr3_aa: CASSLRDNYEQYF; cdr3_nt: TGTGCCAGCAGCTTAAGGGACAACTACGAGCAGTACTTC
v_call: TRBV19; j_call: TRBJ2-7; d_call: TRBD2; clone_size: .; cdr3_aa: CASSPLAAGGPSYEQYF; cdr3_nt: TGTGCCAGTAGTCCCCTAGCAGCGGGAGGGCCTTCCTACGAGCAGTACTTC
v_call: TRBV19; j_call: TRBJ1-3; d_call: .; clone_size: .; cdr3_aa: CASSIRSGTGNTIYF; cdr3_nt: TGTGCCAGTAGTATAAGGTCAGGTACTGGAAACACCATATATTTT
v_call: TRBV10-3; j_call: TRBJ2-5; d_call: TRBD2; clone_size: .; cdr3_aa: CAIRNSGRTGQETQYF; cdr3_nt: TGTGCCATCAGAAATAGCGGGAGGACCGGGCAAGAGACCCAGTACTTC
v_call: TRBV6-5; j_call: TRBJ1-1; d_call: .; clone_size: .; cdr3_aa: CATKSGLTEAFF; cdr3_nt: TGTGCCACCAAGTCGGGGTTGACTGAAGCTTTCTTT
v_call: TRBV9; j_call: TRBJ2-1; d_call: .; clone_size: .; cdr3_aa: CASSPGLEPTYNEQFF; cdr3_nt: TGTGCCAGCAGCCCCGGACTTGAACCTACCTACAATGAGCAGTTCTTC
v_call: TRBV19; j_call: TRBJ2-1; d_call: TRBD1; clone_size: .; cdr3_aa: CASRQGSYNEQFF; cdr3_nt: TGTGCCAGCAGACAGGGTTCCTACAATGAGCAGTTCTTC
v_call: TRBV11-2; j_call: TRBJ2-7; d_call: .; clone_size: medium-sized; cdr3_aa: CASSFTESYEQYF; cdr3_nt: TGTGCCAGCAGCTTCACAGAAAGCTACGAGCAGTACTTC
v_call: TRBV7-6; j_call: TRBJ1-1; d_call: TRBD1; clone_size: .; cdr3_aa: CASSPRQGSMNTEAFF; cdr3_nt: TGTGCCAGCAGCCCGAGACAGGGATCGATGAACACTGAAGCTTTCTTT
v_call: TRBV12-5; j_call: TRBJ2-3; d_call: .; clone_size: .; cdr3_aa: CASGFGSTDTQYF; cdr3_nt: TGTGCTAGTGGTTTCGGGAGCACAGATACGCAGTATTTT
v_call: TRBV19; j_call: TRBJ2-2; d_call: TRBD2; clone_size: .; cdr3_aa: CATEGLAGGLGGELFF; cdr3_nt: TGTGCAACGGAGGGACTAGCGGGAGGGCTTGGCGGGGAGCTGTTTTTT
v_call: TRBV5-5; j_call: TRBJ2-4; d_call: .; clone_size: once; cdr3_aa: CASSLAGIAKNIQYF; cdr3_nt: TGTGCCAGCAGCTTAGCGGGTATAGCCAAAAACATTCAGTACTTC
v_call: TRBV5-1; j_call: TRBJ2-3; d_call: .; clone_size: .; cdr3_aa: CASSSSDTQYF; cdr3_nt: TGCGCCAGCAGCTCCTCAGATACGCAGTATTTT
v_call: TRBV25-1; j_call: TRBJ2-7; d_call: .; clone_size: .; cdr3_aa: CASMEGTYEQYF; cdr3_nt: TGTGCCAGCATGGAGGGAACCTACGAGCAGTACTTC
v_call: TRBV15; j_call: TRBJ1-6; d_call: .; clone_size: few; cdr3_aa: CATHRDSNSPLHF; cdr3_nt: TGTGCCACCCACAGGGATAGTAATTCACCCCTCCACTTT
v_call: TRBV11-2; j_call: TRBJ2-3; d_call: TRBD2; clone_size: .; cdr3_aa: CASSLDRGLAASTDTQYF; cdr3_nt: TGTGCCAGCAGCTTAGATCGAGGTCTAGCGGCTAGCACAGATACGCAGTATTTT
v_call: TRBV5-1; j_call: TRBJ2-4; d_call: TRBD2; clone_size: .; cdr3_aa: CASSLGTSVGKNIQYF; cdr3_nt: TGCGCCAGCAGCTTGGGGACTAGTGTGGGCAAAAACATTCAGTACTTC
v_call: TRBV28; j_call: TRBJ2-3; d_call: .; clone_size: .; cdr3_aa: CASSPGSSASTDTQYF; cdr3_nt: TGTGCCAGCAGTCCGGGGAGCTCGGCTAGCACAGATACGCAGTATTTT